This T cell receptor (beta chain) was identified during a study of blood T cell repertoires in COVID-19. Overall study context: The cDNA or gDNA used as material had been derived from T cells, B-cell-depleted T cells, or PBMCs.

Methods used by the authors: Reference gene primer amplification in the assay estimated nucleated cell counts. Here immunoSEQ multiplex PCR was the method, and the copy in TCRdb shows in-frame clones only, minus some. The V and J calls and the clone size are those of that table, but D and trimming were determined from the DNA. The data contain about 160,000 clones, approximately 88% of them seen just once; the ten biggest clones take up roughly 9%. Unmatched junction bases numbered 6, after V lost 7 bases and J lost 6 bases. Germline loops: CDR1 MNHEY, CDR2 SVGAGI. CDR3 length: 13 amino acids. This clone was observed once.

Input material: peripheral blood. The TCR comes from a woman of 80 years or more with active or convalescent COVID-19. The chain is built from TRBV6-5 and TRBJ1-5, with 7 bases that match TRBD1. The CDR3 bases are TGTGCCAGCAAAGTACAGGGGATTCAGCCCCAGCATTTT. Translation gives CASKVQGIQPQHF.